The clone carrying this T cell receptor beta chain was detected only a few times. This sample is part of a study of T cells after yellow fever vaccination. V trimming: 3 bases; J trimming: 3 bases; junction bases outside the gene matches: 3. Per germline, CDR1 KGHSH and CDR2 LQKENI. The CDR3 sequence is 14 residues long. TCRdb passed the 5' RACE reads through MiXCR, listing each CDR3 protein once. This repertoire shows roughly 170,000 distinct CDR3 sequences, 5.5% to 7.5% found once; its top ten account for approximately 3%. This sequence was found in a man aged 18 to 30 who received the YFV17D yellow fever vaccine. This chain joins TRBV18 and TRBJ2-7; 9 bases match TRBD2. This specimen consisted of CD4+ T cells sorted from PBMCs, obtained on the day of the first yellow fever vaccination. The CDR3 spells CASSPTSGDYEQYV. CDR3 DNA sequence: TGTGCCAGCTCACCGACTAGCGGAGACTACGAGCAGTACGTC.